This is a list of T cell receptor beta chains from one sample in a study of blood T cell repertoires in COVID-19. Data came from immunoSEQ multiplex PCR; TCRdb stores just in-frame clones and leaves some out. In the table there are some 170,000 clones, more than 80% of which are singletons. What was sequenced was peripheral blood. The source of these receptors is a woman aged 55-75 years with COVID-19, enrolled during active disease. Both conserved end residues are part of each CDR3. Fields, in order: CDR3 DNA, CDR3 protein, D gene, clone size, V gene, J gene. D genes are given only for firm matches. Rows may omit the clone size; those that give it use once, few, many or a size class.

TGTGCCAGCAGCTTAGCGGAGGGTACGTGGAATGGCTACACCTTC,CASSLAEGTWNGYTF,.,few,TRBV7-8,TRBJ1-2
TGTGCCAGCAAAGAAGGCGCGGGTGGCTACACCTTC,CASKEGAGGYTF,.,.,TRBV25-1,TRBJ1-2
TGTGCCAGTAGTATAGATCGGGGGAACTATGGCTACACCTTC,CASSIDRGNYGYTF,.,.,TRBV19,TRBJ1-2
TGTGCCTGGAGTTACTTGGTCTTGAACACCGGGGAGCTGTTTTTT,CAWSYLVLNTGELFF,.,.,TRBV30,TRBJ2-2
TGTGCCAGCAGCCTGGGGGGGCTCTCCTACGAGCAGTACTTC,CASSLGGLSYEQYF,.,.,TRBV7-2,TRBJ2-7
TGTGCCAGTAGTATATCTGGGCTCCGGGAAAAACTGTTTTTT,CASSISGLREKLFF,.,.,TRBV19,TRBJ1-4
TGTGCCAGCCGACAACAGGTTTACACCGGGGAGCTGTTTTTT,CASRQQVYTGELFF,.,.,TRBV11-2,TRBJ2-2
TGTGCCAGCAGCCCTAGGACAGGGGCACCCTACGAGCAGTACTTC,CASSPRTGAPYEQYF,TRBD1,.,TRBV4-2,TRBJ2-7
TGTGCCAGCAGTGACAGGCAGGGGGCGGTGGGCGGCTACACCTTC,CASSDRQGAVGGYTF,TRBD1,few,TRBV6-4,TRBJ1-2
TGTGCCAGCAGTCACGGACTAGCGCGATCGTCTGAGCAGTTCTTC,CASSHGLARSSEQFF,TRBD2,once,TRBV6-5,TRBJ2-1
TGCAGCGTTCGGGGGCGGACAGGGGATGGCTACACCTTC,CSVRGRTGDGYTF,TRBD1,few,TRBV29-1,TRBJ1-2
TGTGCCAGCAGCCCGACGGGGATGAACACTGAAGCTTTCTTT,CASSPTGMNTEAFF,.,.,TRBV7-2,TRBJ1-1
TGCAGCGTTGCCCGGGGGGCGCGGGGCACTGAAGCTTTCTTT,CSVARGARGTEAFF,.,.,TRBV29-1,TRBJ1-1
TGTGCCAGTAGTCCACGACAGGGAGCTGGAAACACCATATATTTT,CASSPRQGAGNTIYF,TRBD1,.,TRBV19,TRBJ1-3
TGTGCCAGCAGTGAAGCCGCGCCGGGACTAGCGGTGAGCTACGAGCAGTACTTC,CASSEAAPGLAVSYEQYF,TRBD2,.,TRBV2,TRBJ2-7
TGTGCCAGCAGCCAAGCGATCCCGGTCGGACTAGCGGGGATTAGCTCCTACAATGAGCAGTTCTTC,CASSQAIPVGLAGISSYNEQFF,TRBD2,.,TRBV14,TRBJ2-1
TGTGCCAGCAGCCCGGGACTAGCGGCAGGGGAGCTGTTTTTT,CASSPGLAAGELFF,TRBD2,.,TRBV11-3,TRBJ2-2
TGCGCCAGCAGCTTGGGAACAGGGAACACCATATATTTT,CASSLGTGNTIYF,.,.,TRBV5-1,TRBJ1-3
TGTGCCAGCTCACCGGGACAGACGAGCAATCAGCCCCAGCATTTT,CASSPGQTSNQPQHF,TRBD1,.,TRBV18,TRBJ1-5
TGTGCCAGCAGCTTCTCCGAAAAACTGTTTTTT,CASSFSEKLFF,.,.,TRBV7-8,TRBJ1-4
TGTGCCAGTAGCCAACAGGGGTTGCACACTGAAGCTTTCTTT,CASSQQGLHTEAFF,TRBD1,.,TRBV19,TRBJ1-1
TGTGCCAGCTCACCTCAGGCCCCAGTGTTCTCTGGAAACACCATATATTTT,CASSPQAPVFSGNTIYF,.,.,TRBV18,TRBJ1-3
TGTGCCAGCAGTGAAAAACAGGCCTCTAACTTAGGCTATGGCTACACCTTC,CASSEKQASNLGYGYTF,.,.,TRBV25-1,TRBJ1-2
TGTGCCAGCAGAGGGACAGCCATAAGCACAGATACGCAGTATTTT,CASRGTAISTDTQYF,TRBD1,.,TRBV19,TRBJ2-3
TGCGCCAGCAGCCAAGACGGGACCGGGGAGCTGTTTTTT,CASSQDGTGELFF,.,.,TRBV4-3,TRBJ2-2
TGTGCCAGCAGCCCACCCCCCGGGGAGAACACTGAAGCTTTCTTT,CASSPPPGENTEAFF,.,.,TRBV9,TRBJ1-1
TGTGCCAGCAGCGTAGGGCCGGGGGATACGCAGTATTTT,CASSVGPGDTQYF,.,.,TRBV9,TRBJ2-3
TGTGCCAGCTCGCGTCAGGGTGGCTCTGAAGCTTTCTTT,CASSRQGGSEAFF,.,.,TRBV18,TRBJ1-1
TGTGCCAGCTCACCGTCCGGGACAGGGGGCATCGGGACGCAGTATTTT,CASSPSGTGGIGTQYF,TRBD1,.,TRBV18,TRBJ2-3
TGTGCCAGTAGTATAGGGCCAGGGGCTGGCGGCTACACCTTC,CASSIGPGAGGYTF,.,.,TRBV19,TRBJ1-2
TGCGCCAGCAGCTTGGATCAGGGCCGGACCGGGGAGCTGTTTTTT,CASSLDQGRTGELFF,.,.,TRBV5-1,TRBJ2-2
TGTGCCTGGAGTGTACAAGTTGCCGGGGAGCTGTTTTTT,CAWSVQVAGELFF,.,.,TRBV30,TRBJ2-2
TGCAGCGTTGCACGGCAGGGCGGAAACACCATATATTTT,CSVARQGGNTIYF,.,.,TRBV29-1,TRBJ1-3
TGTGCCAGTAGTACAGGGGACGAGCAGTACTTC,CASSTGDEQYF,.,.,TRBV19,TRBJ2-7
TGTGCCAGCAGTTGGGTAAGGAGACAGACTGAAGCTTTCTTT,CASSWVRRQTEAFF,.,.,TRBV7-9,TRBJ1-1
TGTGCCAGCAGCTCCCCTAGAAGGACAGGGGTTGAAGCTTTCTTT,CASSSPRRTGVEAFF,TRBD1,.,TRBV5-8,TRBJ1-1
TGTGCCAGCTCACCGAGACCCCAGGGTACCCACACTGAAGCTTTCTTT,CASSPRPQGTHTEAFF,.,.,TRBV18,TRBJ1-1
TGTGCCAGCAGCGTAGTCGCGGGGGGGCGGGATGAGCAGTTCTTC,CASSVVAGGRDEQFF,TRBD2,once,TRBV9,TRBJ2-1
TGTGCCAGTAGTATCCAGGCAGGGGCCTATGGCTACACCTTC,CASSIQAGAYGYTF,.,once,TRBV19,TRBJ1-2
TGTGCCAGCATCTCGACTAGCACAGATACGCAGTATTTT,CASISTSTDTQYF,.,.,TRBV6-5,TRBJ2-3
TGTGCCAGCAGTGAAGCGCGAGTCCGTTCCTACGAGCAGTACTTC,CASSEARVRSYEQYF,.,few,TRBV2,TRBJ2-7
TGTGCCAGCAGGGGACTAGGAGGGTTGGGGACTGAAGCTTTCTTT,CASRGLGGLGTEAFF,.,once,TRBV27,TRBJ1-1
TGCGCCAGCAGCCTAGGGGGACAGGGTAAATATGGCTACACCTTC,CASSLGGQGKYGYTF,TRBD1,.,TRBV5-1,TRBJ1-2
TGTGCCGGAAGGGAGGACACCATATATTTT,CAGREDTIYF,.,.,TRBV7-9,TRBJ1-3
TGTGCCACCAGTGGCGGGGGGTACAATGAGCAGTTCTTC,CATSGGGYNEQFF,TRBD2,once,TRBV24-1,TRBJ2-1
TGCGCCAGCAGCGGAGCTGCCTCCTACGAGCAGTACTTC,CASSGAASYEQYF,.,.,TRBV5-1,TRBJ2-7
TGTGCCAGCAGCTGGGCCCCAGGGTTTGGACGGCCTGGGGCCAACGTCCTGACTTTC,CASSWAPGFGRPGANVLTF,.,.,TRBV5-6,TRBJ2-6
TGTGCCATCAAGCCGGACAGCCTCTATGGCTACACCTTC,CAIKPDSLYGYTF,.,.,TRBV10-3,TRBJ1-2